The clone carrying this T cell receptor (beta chain) was seen ten or more times. The antigen is not known. The sample originates from a study of read filtering for tumor transcriptome and immune sequencing. Study-wide results and caveats: IR-seq captured clonotypes deeper and more reliably than RNA-seq. Without single-read clonotypes, shared clonotype proportions correlated more between IR-seq and RNA-seq. Approximately 79% of IR-seq clonotypes had a single read, yet these held approximately 4% of reads.

This CDR3 has 11 amino acids. The germline gives CDR1 SGHVS, CDR2 FNYEAQ. V was trimmed by 4 bases and J by 15 bases, leaving 13 bases between them. From 400 to 450 ng of RNA, a library with molecular barcoded alpha/delta and beta/gamma adaptors was made. TCRdb analysed the reads with MiXCR anew, one entry per CDR3 protein. The table includes about 54,000 distinct CDR3 sequences, over 9% detected once. This receptor was obtained from a donor at least 40 years old with multiple myeloma. Sequenced input: a population of CD138-negative cells sorted from bone marrow. The rearrangement uses TRBV7-6 and TRBJ2-1; the D gene is possibly TRBD1 (5 bases). The CDR3 region has the DNA TGTGCCAGCAGCTCAGGGAAGGAGTGGTTCTTC. Translated, it gives CASSSGKEWFF.